One and the same sample provided the 24 T cell receptor beta chains below, sequenced in a study of beta chain features in type 1 diabetes. Study-level points and caveats: Type 1 diabetes patients showed a moderate but significant shortening of TCRB CDR3s in all four CD4+ subsets.

Of the isolated RNA, all was reverse transcribed, and so the sequenced material was expressed TCRB transcripts. Sequenced by immunoSEQ multiplex PCR; TCRdb stores in-frame clones only, minus some. The data hold hundreds of thousands of clones, with roughly 12% observed a single time. Antigen specificity for these receptors is unknown. Source material: naive CD4+ T cells from blood. The receptor source for this set is a man between 18 and 29 years old with type 1 diabetes.

This clone was observed a few times. The genes are TRBV29-1 and TRBJ2-7; possibly TRBD2 for D (6 bases). CDR3 length: 13 residues. V shed 7 bases and J shed 0 bases, with 13 bases lying between them. Germline lookup yields CDR1 SQVTM and CDR2 ANQGSEA. CDR3 DNA: TGCAGCGGAGGCCGGGGAGGCTCCTACGAGCAGTACTTC. Translating gives CSGGRGGSYEQYF.

J is TRBJ1-1 and V is TRBV7-2; 8 positions agree with TRBD1. Germline values: CDR1 SGHTA, CDR2 FQGNSA. J lost 4 bases, V lost 3 bases, and 4 bases had no gene match. This CDR3 is 14 amino acids long. In DNA, the CDR3 is TGTGCCAGCAGCTTGCAGGGGGCGATCACTGAAGCTTTCTTT. Its translation: CASSLQGAITEAFF.

The chain combines TRBV5-1 with TRBJ2-1; the D gene is possibly TRBD1 (8 bases). V was shortened by 0 bases and J by 10 bases, with 17 bases between the two germline ends. The CDR3 loop spans 15 amino acids. Germline values: CDR1 SGHRS, CDR2 YFSETQ. CDR3 nucleotide sequence: TGCGCCAGCAGCTTGGAAGGACAGGGAGGGTTGGAGCAGTTCTTC. Translated: CASSLEGQGGLEQFF.

This rearrangement joins TRBV27 to TRBJ1-5, with D perhaps TRBD1 (5 bases). The germline V gene has CDR1 MNHEY and CDR2 SMNVEV (reference sequence). CDR3 size: 15 residues. Between the trimmed V and J ends, which lost 5 bases and 1 base, there was a span of 12 bases. CDR3 sequence reads: CASSIRDGSNQPQHF. Written as DNA, the CDR3 is TGTGCCAGCAGTATCAGGGACGGGAGCAATCAGCCCCAGCATTTT.

This clone was counted between two and nine times. V usage is TRBV6-5 and J usage is TRBJ2-3; D might be TRBD1 or TRBD2, each matching 5 bases. Trimming cost V 7 bases and J 3 bases, with 14 bases left between them. The CDR3 is 14 residues long. CDR1 MNHEY and CDR2 SVGAGI come from the germline V gene. CDR3 loop: CASKGSPGTDTQYF. The CDR3 bases are TGTGCCAGCAAGGGGAGCCCGGGGACAGATACGCAGTATTTT.

This clone was found a few times. V gene TRBV10-3 combines with J gene TRBJ2-7; no reliable D call. The CDR3 totals 12 residues. Looked up from germline, CDR1 is ENHRY and CDR2 is SYGVKD. The V and J ends lost 8 bases and 0 bases respectively, with 8 bases between them. The DNA of the CDR3 is TGTGCCATCTCCGACAACTCCTACGAGCAGTACTTC. Translating gives CAISDNSYEQYF.

This clone was counted a few times. The chain recombines TRBV21-1 with TRBJ2-7; TRBD1 is the table's D call and was not checked against the DNA. TRBV21-1 is a pseudogene. The CDR3 loop spans 14 amino acids. CDR3 loop: CASSKRTGSDEQYF. In DNA form, the CDR3 reads TGTGCCAGCAGCAAACGGACAGGGAGCGACGAGCAGTACTTC.

This clone was seen a few times. This chain links TRBV29-1 with TRBJ1-1; the match to TRBD1 covers 7 bases. CDR3 size: 14 residues. V was pared by 2 bases and J by 4 bases, with 7 bases of the junction left unmatched. The germline V gene has CDR1 SQVTM and CDR2 ANQGSEA. For the CDR3, the DNA is TGCAGCGTTGAATGGTTGGCAGGGGGCACTGAAGCTTTCTTT. This translates into CSVEWLAGGTEAFF.

This clone was observed a few times. The V and J genes are TRBV7-2 and TRBJ1-1, with D perhaps TRBD1 (5 bases). Deletions cut 3 bases from V and 1 base from J, with 12 bases between. Germline V gene lookup returns CDR1 SGHTA and CDR2 FQGNSA. The CDR3 length is 15 residues. The CDR3 is CASSFAGTKNTEAFF. The CDR3 DNA follows: TGTGCCAGCAGCTTCGCCGGGACGAAGAACACTGAAGCTTTCTTT.

This clone was seen more than once but under ten times. The chain carries TRBV30 and TRBJ1-4; D is perhaps TRBD1 (5 bases). Germline values: CDR1 GTSNPN, CDR2 SVGIG (reference sequence). V lost 0 bases, J lost 5 bases, and 13 bases lay in between. This CDR3 is 15 amino acids long. This chain's CDR3 is CAWSVPVGGNEKLFF. In DNA, the CDR3 is TGTGCCTGGAGTGTTCCGGTTGGGGGAAATGAAAAACTGTTTTTT. Full variable domain (rest looked up from reference TRBV30 and TRBJ1-4): SQTIHQWPATLVQPVGSPLSLECTVEGTSNPNLYWYRQAAGRGLQLLFYSVGIGQISSEVPQNLSASRPQDRQFILSSKKLLLSDSGFYLCAWSVPVGGNEKLFFGSGTQLSVL.

This chain links TRBV30 with TRBJ2-1; D not resolved. Trimming cost V 6 bases and J 5 bases, with 14 bases left between them. This CDR3 comprises 13 residues. Germline V gene lookup returns CDR1 GTSNPN and CDR2 SVGIG (reference sequence). CDR3 amino acids: CACAPGQDNEQFF. The CDR3 region has the DNA TGTGCCTGCGCACCCGGGCAAGACAATGAGCAGTTCTTC.

This clone was seen a few times. V and J are TRBV29-1 and TRBJ2-3, with 10 bases fitting TRBD2. Germline V gene lookup returns CDR1 SQVTM and CDR2 ANQGSEA. The CDR3 runs 14 residues. The J segment lost 2 bases and the V segment lost 8 bases, leaving 7 bases of the junction unmatched. The CDR3 DNA follows: TGCAGCCTCGTAGCGGGGGGACCCACAGATACGCAGTATTTT. Its translation: CSLVAGGPTDTQYF.

This clone was found a few times. This chain joins TRBV10-1 and TRBJ1-6; 8 bases are a match to TRBD1. CDR3 length: 13 amino acids. Trimming removed 4 bases from V and 7 bases from J; junction bases left unmatched: 0. The germline V gene encodes CDR1 WNHNN and CDR2 SYGVQD (reference sequence). CDR3 protein: CASSGQGNSPLHF. For the CDR3, the DNA is TGCGCCAGCAGTGGACAGGGGAATTCACCCCTCCACTTT.

This clone was recorded a few times. The rearrangement joins TRBV6-5 to TRBJ2-7, with a weak D call TRBD2 (7 bases). The CDR3 consists of 13 residues. Germline CDR1 reads MNHEY; CDR2 reads SVGAGI. V lost 3 bases and J 3 bases, leaving 9 bases between the germline ends. The CDR3 loop reads CASSYRGGYEQYF. The DNA of the CDR3 is TGTGCCAGCAGTTATAGGGGGGGCTACGAGCAGTACTTC.

This rearrangement joins TRBV29-1 to TRBJ1-4, with a tentative D call TRBD1 (6 bases). This CDR3 comprises 13 residues. Germline V gene lookup returns CDR1 SQVTM and CDR2 ANQGSEA. The V end lost 7 bases, the J end lost 8 bases, and 17 bases lay between the germline ends. DNA of the CDR3: TGCAGCGCGGGTACAGGGTTGTACGAAAAACTGTTTTTT. It translates to CSAGTGLYEKLFF.

The chain has TRBV28 and TRBJ2-5; a weak D match, TRBD1 (6 bases). Germline CDR1 is MDHEN and CDR2 is SYDVKM. Deletions cut 6 bases from V and 4 bases from J, with 9 bases between. The CDR3 is 12 residues long. CDR3 protein: CASRRRGETQYF. The CDR3 nucleotides read TGTGCCAGCAGACGCAGGGGAGAGACCCAGTACTTC.

The chain couples TRBV4-2 to TRBJ1-2, with D tentatively TRBD1 (6 bases). CDR1 is LGHNA and CDR2 is YNFKEQ in the germline V gene. The CDR3 spans 19 residues. V gave up 0 bases and J gave up 3 bases, with 23 bases separating them. This CDR3 is CASSQDGSAGAVVYYGYTF. The CDR3 DNA is TGTGCCAGCAGCCAAGATGGGTCGGCAGGGGCCGTGGTTTACTATGGCTACACCTTC.

This clone was seen a few times. The chain uses TRBV6-6 and TRBJ2-5; possibly TRBD1 or TRBD2 for D (5 bases each). Trimming pared 0 bases from V and 5 bases from J, leaving 10 bases between. Germline assignment: CDR1 MNHNY and CDR2 SVGAGI (reference sequence). This CDR3 comprises 14 residues. CDR3 sequence (DNA): TGTGCCAGCAGTTACTCGACGGGGCGGGAGACCCAGTACTTC. Amino acid sequence: CASSYSTGRETQYF.

This clone was seen a few times. The CDR3 loop reads CAISESTRWSTDTQYF. CDR3 in DNA: TGTGCCATCAGTGAGTCGACTCGATGGTCCACAGATACGCAGTATTTT. The rearrangement uses TRBV10-3 and TRBJ2-3; D ambiguous. With 0 bases removed from V and 2 bases from J, the gap between germline ends came to 12 bases. The germline V gene has CDR1 ENHRY and CDR2 SYGVKD. This CDR3 spans 16 amino acids.

The chain uses TRBV19 and TRBJ1-4; D not certain. This CDR3 spans 13 amino acids. V was shortened by 1 base and J by 7 bases, with 7 bases between the two germline ends. CDR1 and CDR2 from the germline V gene are LNHDA and SQIVND (reference sequence). The CDR3 is CASSIGPVEKLFF. In DNA, the CDR3 is TGTGCCAGTAGTATAGGCCCAGTTGAAAAACTGTTTTTT.

The chain recombines TRBV7-9 with TRBJ1-5, with a weak D call TRBD1 (5 bases). This CDR3 region has 14 residues. The V end lost 4 bases, the J end lost 3 bases, and 10 bases lay between the germline ends. Germline assignment: CDR1 SEHNR and CDR2 FQNEAQ (reference sequence). Here the CDR3 reads CASSWGGDNQPQHF. As DNA, the CDR3 is TGTGCCAGCAGCTGGGGCGGGGACAATCAGCCCCAGCATTTT.

The chain has TRBV4-1 and TRBJ2-7, with 10 bases identical to TRBD1. With V trimmed by 4 bases and J by 2 bases, 14 bases remained unmatched. Germline V gene data show CDR1 as MGHRA and CDR2 as YSYEKL. The CDR3 has 18 amino acids. As DNA, the CDR3 is TGCGCCAGCAGCCTCCGGGACAGGGGTGTAGACCAGACCTACGAGCAGTACTTC. Amino acids: CASSLRDRGVDQTYEQYF.

The gene calls are TRBV9 and TRBJ1-2; TRBD1 is a possible D gene (6 bases). Trimming took off 3 bases at V and 7 bases at J, with 13 bases between the two ends. Germline V gene data show CDR1 as SGDLS and CDR2 as YYNGEE. CDR3 length: 13 residues. The chain's CDR3 is CASSGPNRVGYTF. The CDR3 DNA reads as TGTGCCAGCAGCGGACCGAACAGGGTTGGCTACACCTTC.

This clone occurred a few times. This rearrangement joins TRBV6-1 to TRBJ2-4; D uncertain. This CDR3 has 16 amino acids. With 2 bases removed from V and 7 bases from J, the gap between germline ends came to 18 bases. Germline V gives CDR1 MNHNS, CDR2 SASEGT. CDR3 nucleotide sequence: TGTGCCAGCAGTGAAAGTCCCCCTTTGTGGCCTAACATTCAGTACTTC. It specifies CASSESPPLWPNIQYF.